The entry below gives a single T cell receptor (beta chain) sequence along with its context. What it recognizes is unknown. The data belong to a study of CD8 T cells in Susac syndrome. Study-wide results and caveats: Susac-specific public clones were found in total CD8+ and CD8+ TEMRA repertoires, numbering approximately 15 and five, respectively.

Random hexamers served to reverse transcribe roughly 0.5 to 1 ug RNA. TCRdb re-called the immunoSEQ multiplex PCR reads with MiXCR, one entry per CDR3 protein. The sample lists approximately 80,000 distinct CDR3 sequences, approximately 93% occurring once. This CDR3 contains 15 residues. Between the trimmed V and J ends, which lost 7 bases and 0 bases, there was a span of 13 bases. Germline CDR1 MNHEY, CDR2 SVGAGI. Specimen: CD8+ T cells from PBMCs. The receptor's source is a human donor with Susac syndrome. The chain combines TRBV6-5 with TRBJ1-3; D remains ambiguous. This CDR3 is CASTGLSSSGNTIYF. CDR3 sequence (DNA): TGTGCCAGCACCGGATTGTCGAGCTCTGGAAACACCATATATTTT.